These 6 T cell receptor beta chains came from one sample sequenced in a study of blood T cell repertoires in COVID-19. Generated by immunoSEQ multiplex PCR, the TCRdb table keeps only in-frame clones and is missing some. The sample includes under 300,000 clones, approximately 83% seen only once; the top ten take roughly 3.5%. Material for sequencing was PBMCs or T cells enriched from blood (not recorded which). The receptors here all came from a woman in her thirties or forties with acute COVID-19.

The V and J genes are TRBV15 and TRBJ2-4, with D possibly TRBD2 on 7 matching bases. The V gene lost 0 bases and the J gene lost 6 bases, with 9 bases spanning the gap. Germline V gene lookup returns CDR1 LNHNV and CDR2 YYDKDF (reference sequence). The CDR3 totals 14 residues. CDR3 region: CATSRDRGGNIQYF. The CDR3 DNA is TGTGCCACCAGCAGAGATAGGGGGGGAAACATTCAGTACTTC.

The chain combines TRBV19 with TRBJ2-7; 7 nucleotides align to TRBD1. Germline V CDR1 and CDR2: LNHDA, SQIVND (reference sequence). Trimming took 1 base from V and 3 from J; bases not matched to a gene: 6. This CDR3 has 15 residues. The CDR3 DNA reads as TGTGCCAGTAGTATAGCCGGACAGGCCCACTACGAGCAGTACTTC. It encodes CASSIAGQAHYEQYF. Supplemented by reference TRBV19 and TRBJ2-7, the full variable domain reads DGGITQSPKYLFRKEGQNVTLSCEQNLNHDAMYWYRQDPGQGLRLIYYSQIVNDFQKGDIAEGYSVSREKKESFPLTVTSAQKNPTAFYLCASSIAGQAHYEQYFGPGTRLTVT.

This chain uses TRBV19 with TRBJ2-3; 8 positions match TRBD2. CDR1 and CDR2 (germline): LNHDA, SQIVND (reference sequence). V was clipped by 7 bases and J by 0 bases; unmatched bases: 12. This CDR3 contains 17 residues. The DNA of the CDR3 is TGTGCCAGTACCCCCGGGGGAGCGGGAGTAAGCACAGATACGCAGTATTTT. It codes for CASTPGGAGVSTDTQYF.

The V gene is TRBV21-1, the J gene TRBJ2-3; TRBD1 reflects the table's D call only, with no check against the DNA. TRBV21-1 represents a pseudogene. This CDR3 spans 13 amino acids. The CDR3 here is CASSIKHTDTQYF. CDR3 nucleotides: TGTGCCAGCAGCATTAAACACACAGATACGCAGTATTTT.

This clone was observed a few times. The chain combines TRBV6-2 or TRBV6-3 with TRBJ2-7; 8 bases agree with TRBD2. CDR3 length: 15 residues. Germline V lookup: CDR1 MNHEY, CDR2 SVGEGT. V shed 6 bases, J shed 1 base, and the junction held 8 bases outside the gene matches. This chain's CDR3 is CASSIDSGSSYEQYF. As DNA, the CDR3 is TGTGCCAGCAGCATTGACAGCGGGAGTTCCTACGAGCAGTACTTC.

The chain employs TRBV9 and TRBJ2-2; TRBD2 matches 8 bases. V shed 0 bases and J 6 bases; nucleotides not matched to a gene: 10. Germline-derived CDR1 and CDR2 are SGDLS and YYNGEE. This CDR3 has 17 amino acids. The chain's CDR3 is CASSVAWGLEEPGELFF. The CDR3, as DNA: TGTGCCAGCAGCGTAGCTTGGGGACTAGAGGAGCCCGGGGAGCTGTTTTTT.